Listed below are T cell receptor beta chains from one sample, sequenced in a study of vaccination effects on CD4 cells after COVID-19. Data came from immunoSEQ multiplex PCR; TCRdb stores just in-frame clones and leaves some out. The repertoire holds fewer than 90,000 clones, more than 60% seen once, with 0.85% to 1.3% in the top ten. These receptors have no known antigen. The material sequenced was CD4+ T cells from PBMCs cultured with HCoV-OC43 spike peptides, taken after COVID-19 vaccination. These receptors were taken from a human donor who received a COVID-19 vaccine. The CDR3 runs from the conserved cysteine through the conserved F or W. Each record gives: V gene, J gene, CDR3 protein.

TRBV6-1,TRBJ1-1,CASSEQGWRGSMNTEAFF
TRBV30,TRBJ2-5,CAWSWVRGRQETQYF
TRBV5-8,TRBJ2-1,CASSLLEKQFF
TRBV11-2,TRBJ1-2,CASSFKGINGYTF
TRBV4-2,TRBJ1-2,CASSQDRGSINYGYTF
TRBV9,TRBJ2-5,CASSPRQGTGETQYF
TRBV6-5,TRBJ1-1,CASSYSWGTEAFF
TRBV10-3,TRBJ2-5,CAISEHPGSETQYF
TRBV6-1,TRBJ1-3,CASSESSGNTIYF
TRBV2,TRBJ1-2,CASKTGSGGFLTGYTF
TRBV19,TRBJ2-3,CASSPFNTDTQYF
TRBV19,TRBJ2-5,CASSDLVTLQETQYF
TRBV5-1,TRBJ2-6,CASSLGGSGANVLTF
TRBV5-1,TRBJ2-3,CASSLPWGVEDTQYF
TRBV18,TRBJ1-2,CASSPRFADYGYTF
TRBV5-1,TRBJ1-6,CASSPLDNSPLHF
TRBV15,TRBJ1-1,CATSRDRQGQAFF
TRBV12-3/TRBV12-4,TRBJ2-1,CASSSRQGRFF
TRBV24-1,TRBJ2-1,CATSEPRDGYNEQFF
TRBV7-2,TRBJ1-2,CASSPEGFGGYTF
TRBV28,TRBJ2-3,CASSFLVATQYF
TRBV19,TRBJ2-5,CASSASRGDQYF
TRBV6-2/TRBV6-3,TRBJ2-1,CASSDPGTSSYNEQFF
TRBV27,TRBJ2-5,CASYRVGGGETQYF
TRBV14,TRBJ1-2,CASSQGLNYGYTF
TRBV5-6,TRBJ2-4,CASSRTGAKNIQYF
TRBV11-2,TRBJ2-5,CASSLRTQETQYF
TRBV2,TRBJ2-2,CASRTLAGSTGELFF
TRBV7-9,TRBJ1-6,CASSLHLGENSPLHF
TRBV7-9,TRBJ2-3,CASRKSGGLSDTQYF
TRBV7-2,TRBJ1-2,CASSDVGGRPSNYGYTF
TRBV6-5,TRBJ2-5,CASSYSLGQEETQYF
TRBV18,TRBJ1-5,CASSGGNQPQHF
TRBV5-4,TRBJ2-2,CASSLGRGGLTGELFF
TRBV6-5,TRBJ2-2,CASRDRVAGELFF
TRBV7-8,TRBJ1-6,CASSFDRSPLHF
TRBV24-1,TRBJ1-4,CATSDGGTTNEKLFF
TRBV6-2/TRBV6-3,TRBJ1-5,CASSWDGNNQPQHF
TRBV5-5,TRBJ1-5,CASSADTSRPQHF
TRBV6-5,TRBJ1-3,CASRVRGPSGNTIYF
TRBV30,TRBJ2-6,CAWSALSGGDSGANVLTF
TRBV28,TRBJ1-2,CASSTWTANYGYTF
TRBV19,TRBJ1-3,CASSSGGLSGNTIYF
TRBV3-1/TRBV3-2,TRBJ2-5,CASSQVGGGETQYF
TRBV30,TRBJ1-4,CAWSNGRDRMVFF
TRBV2,TRBJ2-2,CASSLTSGGQTGELFF
TRBV25-1,TRBJ1-4,CASSAYRATNEKLFF
TRBV4-1,TRBJ2-4,CASSQALAGGWDIQYF
TRBV18,TRBJ1-3,CASSRGSGNTIYF
TRBV5-1,TRBJ2-1,CASSSGQGRDEQFF
TRBV5-1,TRBJ1-1,CASSLGGWNTEAFF
TRBV9,TRBJ2-1,CASSVRTGGPDEQFF
TRBV6-2/TRBV6-3,TRBJ2-4,CASSADRAIAKNIQYF
TRBV9,TRBJ2-3,CASSPRQGSTDTQYF
TRBV5-1,TRBJ2-1,CASRPGTGANEQFF